The 17 T cell receptor beta chains listed next were all sequenced from one sample in a study of vaccination and CD4 T cells after COVID-19. The treatment denotes: roughly ten-day PBMC culture with coronavirus spike peptide pools or control peptides (ViraFEST assay). These receptors have no known antigen. The Oncomine TCR Beta short-read assay was applied to DNA of cultured CD4+ T cells. TCRdb re-analysed the PCR reads in MiXCR, keeping a single row per CDR3 protein. The table includes under 25,000 distinct CDR3 sequences, around 55% detected once. The material sequenced was CD4+ T cells from blood, cultured in vitro. The source of these receptors is a human donor who had recovered from COVID-19.

The V and J genes are TRBV30 and TRBJ2-5, with D possibly being TRBD2 (6 bases). Trimming left V 0 bases short and J 5 bases short, with 16 bases between. Germline CDR1 is GTSNPN and CDR2 is SVGIG (reference sequence). The CDR3 is made up of 15 amino acids. The CDR3 region has the DNA TGTGCCTGGAGTGTACGGGGAGGTGGAGGGGAGACCCAGTACTTC. Translated: CAWSVRGGGGETQYF.

The chain carries TRBV4-3 and TRBJ1-5; D is ambiguous. Germline V gene data show CDR1 as LGHNA and CDR2 as YSLEER. The CDR3 runs 13 residues. The ends were cut back, 0 bases at V and 4 bases at J, with 4 bases in the middle. The CDR3 spells CASSQDLNQPQHF. The CDR3 bases are TGCGCCAGCAGCCAAGATCTGAATCAGCCCCAGCATTTT.

This clonotype came up a few times. The chain joins TRBV7-2 to TRBJ2-2, with a possible D match to TRBD2 (7 bases). CDR3 length: 15 residues. CDR1 SGHTA and CDR2 FQGNSA come from the germline V gene. V lost 3 bases and J 5 bases, leaving 13 bases between the germline ends. The CDR3 nucleotides are TGTGCCAGCAGCTTCACACAGGGAGGGACCGGGGAGCTGTTTTTT. Its protein is CASSFTQGGTGELFF.

V usage is TRBV10-3 and J usage is TRBJ2-7; 10 nucleotides align to TRBD2. The germline V gene encodes CDR1 ENHRY and CDR2 SYGVKD. Trimming cost V 10 bases and J 3 bases; bases outside gene matches: 9. The CDR3 is 14 residues long. The CDR3 is CATRTGTSDYEQYF. Written as DNA, the CDR3 is TGTGCCACCCGGACGGGGACTAGCGACTACGAGCAGTACTTC.

This clonotype was observed a handful of times. The CDR3 DNA is TGCAGTGCTAGGCCTAGCGGTCCGACGCAGTATTTT. Its translation is CSARPSGPTQYF. The V call is TRBV20-1, the J call TRBJ2-3; 7 nucleotides align to TRBD2. Germline assignment: CDR1 DFQATT and CDR2 SNEGSKA (reference sequence). Unmatched junction bases numbered 6, after V lost 3 bases and J lost 9 bases. The CDR3 contains 12 residues.

This clonotype showed up just a few times. The chain is built from TRBV2 and TRBJ1-1; D gene ambiguous. This CDR3 spans 12 amino acids. V lost 3 bases to trimming and J lost 4 bases, with 6 bases between them. Germline values: CDR1 SNHLY, CDR2 FYNNEI. CDR3 loop: CASSDVVTEAFF. The CDR3 DNA is TGTGCCAGCAGTGATGTGGTCACTGAAGCTTTCTTT.

CDR3: CASSLRSWGDTEAFF. Written as DNA, the CDR3 is TGTGCCAGCAGCTTAAGATCCTGGGGGGACACTGAAGCTTTCTTT. The chain is built from TRBV7-3 and TRBJ1-1; a weak D match, TRBD1 (5 bases). Germline-derived CDR1 and CDR2 are SGHTA and FQGTGA. Deletions cut 1 base from V and 3 bases from J, with 12 bases between. This CDR3 comprises 15 residues.

This clonotype was seen a handful of times. V usage is TRBV6-1 and J usage is TRBJ2-2; the D is unclear. Germline loops: CDR1 MNHNS, CDR2 SASEGT. V lost 6 bases to trimming and J lost 2 bases, with 10 bases between them. CDR3 size: 14 residues. CDR3 in DNA: TGTGCCAGCAGGATGGCTCCCAACACCGGGGAGCTGTTTTTT. Its protein is CASRMAPNTGELFF.

This chain uses TRBV15 with TRBJ1-5; D may be TRBD1 (5 bases). The germline gives CDR1 LNHNV, CDR2 YYDKDF (reference sequence). This CDR3 region has 17 residues. The germline V and J ends were trimmed by 8 bases and 7 bases, with 27 bases remaining between them. This CDR3 reads CATRPAYPRDRRQPQHF. DNA of the CDR3: TGTGCCACCCGTCCTGCATACCCCCGGGACCGTCGACAGCCCCAGCATTTT.

This clonotype was seen more than once but under ten times. Germline and junction disagree at one end, which may indicate a read error. The rearrangement uses TRBV10-3 and TRBJ2-3, with D possibly matching TRBD1 (5 bases). CDR1 is ENHRY and CDR2 is SYGVKD in the germline V gene. The CDR3 is 15 residues long. The CDR3 nucleotides are TGTGCCAGCAGTCTGCGGACACCTAGCACAGATACGCAGTATTTT. Protein: CASSLRTPSTDTQYF.

This chain uses TRBV12-3 or TRBV12-4 with TRBJ2-7, with D possibly being TRBD2 (6 bases). Trimming stripped 3 bases from V and 0 bases from J, with 12 bases between. This CDR3 has 15 amino acids. The CDR3 loop is CASSFGLLSSYEQYF. As DNA, the CDR3 is TGTGCCAGCAGTTTTGGACTATTGAGCTCCTACGAGCAGTACTTC.

This clonotype was detected a few times. This chain's CDR3 is CASSQGQETQYF. CDR3 coding DNA: TGTGCCAGCAGTCAGGGACAAGAGACCCAGTACTTC. This rearrangement joins TRBV28 to TRBJ2-5; D perhaps matches TRBD1 (5 bases). Germline V gives CDR1 MDHEN, CDR2 SYDVKM. V was pared by 5 bases and J by 2 bases, with 6 bases between. The length of the CDR3 is 12 residues. The whole variable domain, filled in from reference TRBV28 and TRBJ2-5, reads DVKVTQSSRYLVKRTGEKVFLECVQDMDHENMFWYRQDPGLGLRLIYFSYDVKMKEKGDIPEGYSVSREKKERFSLILESASTNQTSMYLCASSQGQETQYFGPGTRLLVL.

The chain recombines TRBV20-1 with TRBJ1-5, with TRBD1 matching 9 bases. The CDR3 loop spans 14 amino acids. Germline V gene sequence: CDR1 DFQATT, CDR2 SNEGSKA (reference sequence). Trimming took 6 bases from V and 8 from J; bases not matched to a gene: 11. This chain's CDR3 is CSATAGQGWEPQHF. The CDR3, as DNA: TGCAGTGCCACAGCAGGACAGGGGTGGGAGCCCCAGCATTTT.

The V and J genes are TRBV4-1 and TRBJ2-5, with 7 nucleotides matching TRBD1. The trim removed 0 bases at V and 0 bases at J, leaving 1 base unmatched. Germline loops: CDR1 MGHRA, CDR2 YSYEKL. This CDR3 is 15 amino acids long. This chain's CDR3 is CASSQETGYQETQYF. The CDR3 DNA sequence: TGCGCCAGCAGCCAAGAGACAGGGTACCAAGAGACCCAGTACTTC.

As DNA, the CDR3 is TGTGCCAGCAGCTGGTATGAGCAGTTCTTC. Its translation: CASSWYEQFF. V is TRBV21-1 and J is TRBJ2-1. TRBV21-1 is a listed pseudogene. The CDR3 contains 10 residues.

This chain links TRBV6-2 or TRBV6-3 with TRBJ1-5, with 12 bases matching TRBD1. This CDR3 is built from 13 residues. V lost 6 bases and J lost 7; bases outside the gene matches: 1. CDR1 is MNHEY, CDR2 SVGEGT, per germline. Written as DNA, the CDR3 is TGTGCCAGCAGCGGGACAGGGGGCCAGCCCCAGCATTTT. Protein: CASSGTGGQPQHF.

This sequence joins TRBV5-1 and TRBJ1-1; 11 positions match TRBD1. The CDR3 totals 18 residues. Trimming cost V 5 bases and J 1 base; bases outside gene matches: 13. Germline V gene sequence: CDR1 SGHRS, CDR2 YFSETQ. CDR3 in DNA: TGCGCCAGCAGATTCCGCGGACAGGGGGCGGACAAGAACACTGAAGCTTTCTTT. Its translation is CASRFRGQGADKNTEAFF. The full variable domain, rest sourced from reference TRBV5-1 and TRBJ1-1, is KAGVTQTPRYLIKTRGQQVTLSCSPISGHRSVSWYQQTPGQGLQFLFEYFSETQRNKGNFPGRFSGRQFSNSRSEMNVSTLELGDSALYLCASRFRGQGADKNTEAFFGQGTRLTVV.